This TCR beta chain was identified during a study of blood T cell repertoires in COVID-19. Turning to the study itself: The United States, Italy and Spain provided the acute and convalescent COVID-19 samples. PBMCs, B-cell-depleted T cells, or T cells were the source of the cDNA or gDNA that made up the material.

In the source study's methods: Reference gene primer amplification gave estimated nucleated cell counts. Clones were sequenced by immunoSEQ multiplex PCR, and TCRdb holds only the in-frame ones, with some missing. V, J and clone size are those of that table, while D and trimming were read from the DNA. The sample comprises roughly 250,000 clones, about nine tenths of which are singletons, and over 0.65% rests with the top ten. Those enrolled in Seattle joined during active infection and were followed longitudinally afterward. Trimming shortened V by 0 bases and J by 6 bases, and 7 bases separated the two germline ends. The CDR3 runs to 13 residues. Germline assignment: CDR1 LGHDT and CDR2 YNNKEL (reference sequence).

The sequencing sample was made of peripheral blood. J is TRBJ2-3 and V is TRBV3-1 (or the pseudogene TRBV3-2); no reliable D call. The sequence derives from a man aged 25-40 years with COVID-19, enrolled during active disease. CDR3 in DNA: TGTGCCAGCAGCCAAGAAGAGGAGGATACGCAGTATTTT. It yields the protein CASSQEEEDTQYF.